The rows below give T cell receptor beta chains drawn from one sample of a study of blood T cell repertoires in COVID-19. Generated by immunoSEQ multiplex PCR, the TCRdb table keeps only in-frame clones and is missing some. The profile shows 200,000 to 250,000 clones, roughly nine tenths of them singletons. Sequenced input: PBMCs or T cells enriched from blood (not recorded which). The receptors come from a man younger than 45 who had recovered from COVID-19. Each CDR3 is given with its conserved first and last residue. The D gene is left open where the match is weak. Size values are once, few and many counts, or a class for expanded clones, and some rows have none.

TRBD2	.	TRBV5-1	TRBJ2-5	14	CASSAGLNKETQYF	TGCGCCAGCAGCGCGGGACTAAACAAAGAGACCCAGTACTTC
TRBD1	few	TRBV5-8	TRBJ1-2	15	CASSLWRGRLDGYTF	TGTGCCAGCAGCTTATGGAGGGGGCGGTTAGATGGCTACACCTTC
TRBD1	.	TRBV7-8	TRBJ1-2	14	CASTQRTGGYGYTF	TGTGCCAGCACCCAAAGGACAGGGGGATATGGCTACACCTTC
TRBD1	.	TRBV18	TRBJ1-1	16	CASSERTGRSNTEAFF	TGTGCCAGCTCAGAGAGGACAGGGCGGTCGAACACTGAAGCTTTCTTT
TRBD2	.	TRBV28	TRBJ2-7	15	CASSPLSAGDGEQYF	TGTGCCAGCAGTCCCCTGTCTGCGGGAGACGGCGAGCAGTACTTC
TRBD1	.	TRBV7-9	TRBJ1-2	16	CASSLPRTGAIDGYTF	TGTGCCAGCAGCTTACCTAGGACAGGGGCCATCGATGGCTACACCTTC
TRBD1	.	TRBV27	TRBJ2-3	15	CASRSRQGAGDTQYF	TGTGCCAGCAGATCACGACAGGGGGCCGGAGATACGCAGTATTTT
TRBD1	.	TRBV6-2/TRBV6-3	TRBJ2-7	15	CASSSGGADPHEQYF	TGTGCCAGCAGTTCAGGGGGCGCGGATCCCCACGAGCAGTACTTC
.	.	TRBV30	TRBJ1-5	14	CAWSRGYSNQPQHF	TGTGCCTGGAGTCGAGGGTATAGCAATCAGCCCCAGCATTTT
.	.	TRBV4-1	TRBJ2-7	15	CASSQGIGSSYEQYF	TGCGCCAGCAGCCAAGGGATTGGGAGCTCCTACGAGCAGTACTTC
.	.	TRBV5-1	TRBJ2-7	13	CASSSGGSYEQYF	TGCGCCAGCAGCTCAGGTGGATCCTACGAGCAGTACTTC
.	.	TRBV9	TRBJ2-7	14	CASSPLGTSYEQYF	TGTGCCAGCAGCCCCCTCGGGACAAGCTACGAGCAGTACTTC
.	few	TRBV14	TRBJ2-7	15	CASSQDRARGYEQYF	TGTGCCAGCAGCCAAGATCGAGCCAGGGGCTACGAGCAGTACTTC
.	.	TRBV21-1	TRBJ1-1	17	CASSNRTGRRMNTEAFF	TGTGCCAGCAGCAACCGGACAGGGCGAAGAATGAACACTGAAGCTTTCTTT
.	.	TRBV19	TRBJ2-1	14	CASSIGAEVNEQFF	TGTGCCAGTAGTATAGGCGCGGAGGTCAATGAGCAGTTCTTC
.	.	TRBV6-5	TRBJ2-7	13	CATTSGTSYEQYF	TGTGCCACCACCAGCGGCACCTCCTACGAGCAGTACTTC
TRBD1	.	TRBV20-1	TRBJ1-4	9	CSIEPGQAF	TGCAGTATTGAACCGGGACAGGCCTTT